Listed here is a single TCR beta chain. The CDR3 is 16 residues long. V was pared by 7 bases and J by 5 bases, with 13 bases of the junction left unmatched. The germline V gene has CDR1 MNHNY and CDR2 SVGAGI (reference sequence). The data originate from a study of regulatory dendritic cells for organ transplantation. Method: immunoSEQ multiplex PCR; TCRdb's copy keeps in-frame clones and lacks some. This table has 29,000 or so clones, roughly 79% appearing once. The V and J genes are TRBV6-6 and TRBJ2-3; 9 bases match TRBD2. The TCR sequence derives from a human donor in good health. Sequences were obtained from memory CD4+ T cells from blood. Subset noted: CD45RO+ memory T cells. The CDR3 spells CASIRSAGGPGDTQYF. The CDR3 region has the DNA TGTGCCAGCATAAGATCGGCGGGGGGGCCGGGAGATACGCAGTATTTT.